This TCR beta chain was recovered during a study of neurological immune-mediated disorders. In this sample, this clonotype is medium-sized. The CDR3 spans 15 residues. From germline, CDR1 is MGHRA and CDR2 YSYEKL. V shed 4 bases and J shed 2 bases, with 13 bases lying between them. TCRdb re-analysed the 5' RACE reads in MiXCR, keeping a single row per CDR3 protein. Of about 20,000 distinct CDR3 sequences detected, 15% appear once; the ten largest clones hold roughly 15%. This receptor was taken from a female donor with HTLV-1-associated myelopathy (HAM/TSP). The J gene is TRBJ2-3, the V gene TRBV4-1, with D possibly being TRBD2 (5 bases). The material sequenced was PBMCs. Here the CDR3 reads CASSPNGIITDTQYF. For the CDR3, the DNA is TGCGCCAGCAGCCCCAACGGGATCATCACAGATACGCAGTATTTT.